Below, 24 T cell receptor beta chains from the same sample are listed, as sequenced in a study of blood T cell repertoires in COVID-19. Generated by immunoSEQ multiplex PCR, the TCRdb table keeps only in-frame clones and is missing some. The data show approximately 300,000 clones, about 85% seen once. Sequencing was done on a sample of peripheral blood. The source of these receptors is a human donor with COVID-19, enrolled during active disease. The donor label of this sample is uncertain.

This chain links TRBV6-5 with TRBJ2-1; possible D gene TRBD2, 5 bases. Trimming took 7 bases from V and 11 from J, leaving 21 bases between them. The germline V gene has CDR1 MNHEY and CDR2 SVGAGI. The CDR3 length is 14 residues. The CDR3 loop is CASTTLGVGPKQFF. The CDR3 DNA sequence: TGTGCCAGCACCACCCTCGGGGTCGGTCCGAAGCAGTTCTTC.

V and J are TRBV10-3 and TRBJ1-3, with D uncertain. The V end was cut by 4 bases, the J end by 11 bases, with 18 bases between. This CDR3 has 14 residues. Germline V gene data show CDR1 as ENHRY and CDR2 as SYGVKD. The CDR3 region is CAISVGLNDGSIYF. DNA for the CDR3: TGTGCCATCAGTGTTGGGCTCAACGACGGTTCCATATATTTT.

The genes are TRBV29-1 and TRBJ2-3; tentative D call: TRBD2 (7 bases). The CDR3 is made up of 15 amino acids. Germline loops: CDR1 SQVTM, CDR2 ANQGSEA. Trimming removed 6 bases at V and 3 bases at J, with 19 bases between. CDR3 amino acids: CSVQGGGGATDTQYF. The CDR3 nucleotides are TGCAGCGTCCAAGGAGGGGGGGGCGCAACAGATACGCAGTATTTT.

This CDR3 reads CASSAGGYEQYF. The CDR3 bases are TGTGCCAGCAGCGCCGGAGGATACGAGCAGTACTTC. The gene calls are TRBV9 and TRBJ2-7; D possibly corresponds to TRBD2 (5 bases). This CDR3 is 12 amino acids long. Germline V CDR1 and CDR2: SGDLS, YYNGEE. The V end was cut by 3 bases, the J end by 4 bases, with 8 bases between.

The CDR3 is CASSRTGTPWEQYF. CDR3 nucleotide sequence: TGTGCCAGCTCTCGTACCGGGACACCCTGGGAGCAGTACTTC. This sequence joins TRBV27 and TRBJ2-7, with D possibly being TRBD1 (6 bases). There are 14 residues in the CDR3. Trimming shortened V by 8 bases and J by 7 bases, and 21 bases separated the two germline ends. Per germline, CDR1 MNHEY and CDR2 SMNVEV (reference sequence).

This clone was seen only a few times. The chain has TRBV6-6 and TRBJ2-1, with 9 bases fitting TRBD1. There are 13 residues in the CDR3. J lost 5 bases, V lost 10 bases, and 6 bases had no gene match. Germline CDR1 MNHNY, CDR2 SVGAGI (reference sequence). This CDR3 is CATTGGGNNEQFF. The CDR3 DNA reads TGTGCCACCACAGGGGGCGGGAACAATGAGCAGTTCTTC.

J is TRBJ2-5 and V is TRBV19; 13 bases are shared with TRBD2. Trimming removed 7 bases from V and 5 bases from J; junction bases left unmatched: 10. The germline V gene has CDR1 LNHDA and CDR2 SQIVND (reference sequence). The CDR3 is made up of 16 amino acids. CDR3 sequence reads: CASNSGLAGEAETQYF. For the CDR3, the DNA is TGTGCCAGTAATTCCGGACTAGCGGGAGAAGCGGAGACCCAGTACTTC.

This chain links TRBV9 with TRBJ2-7; 9 bases are a match to TRBD2. The junction had 10 bases not matched to a gene; V was cut back by 3 bases and J by 3 bases. The germline V gene encodes CDR1 SGDLS and CDR2 YYNGEE. This CDR3 is built from 16 residues. CDR3 amino acids: CASSETRLAARYEQYF. CDR3 nucleotides: TGTGCCAGCAGCGAAACTCGACTAGCGGCTCGCTACGAGCAGTACTTC. The variable domain in full, with the rest retrieved from reference TRBV9 and TRBJ2-7, is DSGVTQTPKHLITATGQRVTLRCSPRSGDLSVYWYQQSLDQGLQFLIQYYNGEERAKGNILERFSAQQFPDLHSELNLSSLELGDSALYFCASSETRLAARYEQYFGPGTRLTVT.

This clone was seen only once. The V gene is TRBV5-1, the J gene TRBJ1-3; possibly TRBD1 for D (6 bases). CDR3 length: 17 amino acids. Germline V lookup: CDR1 SGHRS, CDR2 YFSETQ. The V end was cut by 1 base, the J end by 0 bases, with 14 bases between. CDR3 coding DNA: TGCGCCAGCAGCTTGTGGGGGCAGCGAAACTCTGGAAACACCATATATTTT. Protein: CASSLWGQRNSGNTIYF. Variable domain in full (rest from reference TRBV5-1 and TRBJ1-3): KAGVTQTPRYLIKTRGQQVTLSCSPISGHRSVSWYQQTPGQGLQFLFEYFSETQRNKGNFPGRFSGRQFSNSRSEMNVSTLELGDSALYLCASSLWGQRNSGNTIYFGEGSWLTVV.

The rearrangement uses TRBV6-5 and TRBJ2-7; 14 bases match TRBD2. Germline values: CDR1 MNHEY, CDR2 SVGAGI. Trimming removed 4 bases from V and 12 bases from J; junction bases left unmatched: 14. This CDR3 comprises 16 residues. CDR3 residues: CASSLSAGLAGGYRYF. The CDR3 nucleotides are TGTGCCAGCAGTTTGTCCGCTGGACTAGCGGGAGGCTATCGGTACTTC.

The chain employs TRBV7-3 and TRBJ2-2, with 7 bases aligning to TRBD2. CDR1 is SGHTA and CDR2 is FQGTGA in the germline V gene. The V segment lost 5 bases and the J segment 4 bases; nucleotides outside the gene matches: 7. CDR3 length equals 15 residues. CDR3 DNA sequence: TGTGCCAGCAGCCTACGTACGGGAGGCACCGGGGAGCTGTTTTTT. Translated: CASSLRTGGTGELFF.

This clone was detected once. The CDR3 region is CASSPLDRGDYGYTF. CDR3 DNA sequence: TGTGCCAGCAGTCCGTTGGACAGGGGGGACTATGGCTACACCTTC. This rearrangement joins TRBV6-6 to TRBJ1-2; 10 positions agree with TRBD1. This CDR3 region has 15 residues. Germline V lookup: CDR1 MNHNY, CDR2 SVGAGI (reference sequence). J gave up 3 bases and V 5 bases, and 6 bases lay outside the gene matches.

The chain has TRBV7-2 and TRBJ2-3; 9 bases fit TRBD2. Trimming took 1 base from V and 3 from J; bases not matched to a gene: 8. Germline assignment: CDR1 SGHTA and CDR2 FQGNSA. This CDR3 is built from 17 residues. CDR3 in amino acids: CASSLGVSGSGTDTQYF. The CDR3 nucleotides read TGTGCCAGCAGCTTAGGCGTTAGCGGGAGTGGGACAGATACGCAGTATTTT.

The chain joins TRBV5-6 to TRBJ1-1, with D possibly TRBD1 on 5 matching bases. Trimming stripped 3 bases from V and 1 base from J, with 16 bases between. Germline lookup yields CDR1 SGHDT and CDR2 YYEEEE. The CDR3 is 16 amino acids. The CDR3 loop is CASSSERTTGNTEAFF. CDR3 in DNA: TGTGCCAGCAGCTCCGAGAGGACAACCGGGAACACTGAAGCTTTCTTT.

The V call is TRBV6-2 or TRBV6-3, the J call TRBJ2-1; D unresolved. V was pared by 4 bases and J by 9 bases, with 13 bases between. Germline CDR1 is MNHEY and CDR2 is SVGEGT. The length of the CDR3 is 13 residues. The CDR3 sequence is CASSLYGSGEQFF. In DNA form, the CDR3 reads TGTGCCAGCAGTTTGTACGGGTCTGGTGAGCAGTTCTTC.

This rearrangement joins TRBV6-2 or TRBV6-3 to TRBJ2-7, with TRBD1 identical over 7 bases. Germline trimming cut 2 bases from V and 0 bases from J; bases unmatched to any gene: 4. This CDR3 spans 15 amino acids. Germline V gene sequence: CDR1 MNHEY, CDR2 SVGEGT. CDR3 bases: TGTGCCAGCAGTTACCCCAGGGGGTACTCCTACGAGCAGTACTTC. It yields the protein CASSYPRGYSYEQYF.

The rearrangement uses TRBV14 and TRBJ1-2; 8 nucleotides align to TRBD1. This CDR3 is built from 16 residues. V trimming: 1 base; J trimming: 7 bases; junction bases outside the gene matches: 11. Germline-derived CDR1 and CDR2 are SGHDN and FVKESK. The CDR3 DNA reads as TGTGCCAGCAGCCAAGGAGGAGTCCTCGGGACAGGTGGCTACACCTTC. Translating gives CASSQGGVLGTGGYTF.

The chain couples TRBV30 to TRBJ1-2; 10 bases line up with TRBD1. The V and J ends lost 4 bases and 5 bases, in that order; junction bases with no gene match: 7. From germline, CDR1 is GTSNPN and CDR2 SVGIG (reference sequence). This CDR3 has 14 residues. CDR3 protein: CAWMRTGGRYGYTF. The DNA of the CDR3 is TGTGCCTGGATGAGGACAGGGGGACGGTATGGCTACACCTTC.

The CDR3 here is CASSVLPSGRGNEQFF. The CDR3 DNA follows: TGTGCCAGCAGCGTCCTACCTAGTGGTCGGGGCAATGAGCAGTTCTTC. This rearrangement joins TRBV9 to TRBJ2-1, with D maybe TRBD2 (5 bases). V gave up 2 bases and J gave up 6 bases, with 18 bases separating them. Germline-derived CDR1 and CDR2 are SGDLS and YYNGEE. The CDR3 covers 16 residues. Using reference TRBV9 and TRBJ2-1 for the parts outside the CDR3, the full variable domain is DSGVTQTPKHLITATGQRVTLRCSPRSGDLSVYWYQQSLDQGLQFLIQYYNGEERAKGNILERFSAQQFPDLHSELNLSSLELGDSALYFCASSVLPSGRGNEQFFGPGTRLTVL.

The CDR3 coding sequence is TGCGCCAGCAGCCAGGACCAGTTTAGCGGGAGGGCGGATACGCAGTATTTT. Its protein is CASSQDQFSGRADTQYF. V usage is TRBV4-1 and J usage is TRBJ2-3; 11 bases are a match to TRBD2. Germline assignment: CDR1 MGHRA and CDR2 YSYEKL. Trimming at V came to 3 bases and at J to 6 bases, leaving 11 bases not matched to a gene. The CDR3 has 17 amino acids.

The rearrangement links TRBV28 to TRBJ2-4; 8 bases line up with TRBD2. After removal of 6 bases from V and 7 bases from J, the junction contained 8 bases not matched to a gene. Germline V gene sequence: CDR1 MDHEN, CDR2 SYDVKM. The CDR3 loop spans 14 amino acids. The CDR3 sequence: CASSGTRVGNIQYF. CDR3 nucleotide sequence: TGTGCCAGCAGCGGGACTAGGGTAGGGAACATTCAGTACTTC.

The chain recombines TRBV5-1 with TRBJ1-2, with TRBD1 identical over 9 bases. The CDR3 totals 14 residues. The ends lost 2 bases at V and 3 bases at J; junction bases unmatched: 2. The V gene's germline CDR1 is SGHRS and CDR2 YFSETQ. The CDR3: CASSFWDRDYGYTF. The DNA of the CDR3 is TGCGCCAGCAGCTTTTGGGACAGGGACTATGGCTACACCTTC.

The DNA of the CDR3 is TGCGCCAGCAGCGCGAACAGGGGGCCGGGCACTGAAGCTTTCTTT. Protein sequence: CASSANRGPGTEAFF. This chain connects TRBV5-1 to TRBJ1-1; 9 positions match TRBD1. CDR1 is SGHRS and CDR2 is YFSETQ in the germline V gene. Trimming took 4 bases from V and 4 from J; bases not matched to a gene: 8. The CDR3 extends over 15 amino acids.

V is TRBV6-2 or TRBV6-3 and J is TRBJ1-2; D possibly corresponds to TRBD1 (6 bases). Germline assignment: CDR1 MNHEY and CDR2 SVGEGT. The V gene lost 6 bases and the J gene lost 13 bases, with 15 bases spanning the gap. This CDR3 has 11 amino acids. For the CDR3, the DNA is TGTGCCAGCAGCCCCGGACAGAGGCGCACCTTC. It translates to CASSPGQRRTF.